This TCR beta chain was recovered during a study of CD8+CD57+ T cells in acquired aplastic anemia. Study overall: CD4+ and CD8+ cells, once sorted, gave DNA averaging about 3 ug. General observations from the study: Significance was not reached for CD8+ Simpson's diversity between patients and controls. Nearly 30 was the count of CD8+ CDR3 sequences that patients shared with controls.

TCR beta VDJ and CDR3 profiling used genomic DNA as template. TCRdb passed the reads through MiXCR, listing each CDR3 protein once. This table has 150,000 to 200,000 distinct CDR3 sequences, about three fifths appearing once. In germline, CDR1 is MNHNS, CDR2 SASEGT. This CDR3 contains 12 residues. V trimming: 6 bases; J trimming: 3 bases; junction bases outside the gene matches: 1. This clonotype turned up a few times. Antigen unknown. Material: sorted CD4+, CD8+, or CD8+CD57+ T cells (not recorded which) from PBMCs. The chain recombines TRBV6-1 with TRBJ2-5; 7 bases map to TRBD2. The sequence derives from a human donor with severe aplastic anemia or a healthy control (not recorded which). The chain's CDR3 is CASRGGEETQYF. DNA of the CDR3: TGTGCCAGCAGGGGAGGGGAAGAGACCCAGTACTTC.